The clone carrying this T cell receptor beta chain was seen a single time. Its antigen is not identified. The V end was cut by 1 base, the J end by 7 bases, with 13 bases between. The length of the CDR3 is 14 residues. Germline CDR1 MNHNS, CDR2 SASEGT. The sample is drawn from a study of beta chain features in type 1 diabetes. Study details: Healthy donors resembled patients in age, gender and cell yields. Study results and limitations: TCRB repertoires of naive, central memory and Treg cells appeared more similar among patients than among healthy donors. The study found moderately but significantly shorter TCRB CDR3s in all four CD4+ subsets of Type 1 diabetes patients.

Every isolated RNA sample was fully reverse transcribed, so sequencing captured expressed TCRB transcripts. TCRdb's table, derived via immunoSEQ multiplex PCR, lists solely in-frame clones and lacks some. The profile shows hundreds of thousands of clones, roughly 13% of them singletons. The rearrangement joins TRBV6-1 to TRBJ1-2, with a possible D match to TRBD1 (6 bases). This receptor was taken from a man aged 18 to 35 with type 1 diabetes. Specimen: naive CD4+ T cells from blood. This chain's CDR3 is CASSEVARGSGYTF. In DNA form, the CDR3 reads TGTGCCAGCAGTGAAGTGGCCAGGGGCTCTGGCTACACCTTC.